The present T cell receptor beta chain was sequenced within a study of cytomegalovirus exposure and HLA in healthy donors. V was clipped by 2 bases and J by 1 base, with 8 bases between them. Per the germline V gene, CDR1 is LGHNA and CDR2 is YSLEER. The CDR3 consists of 15 residues. As regards this clone: Antigen: not known.

PCR employed 60 Vbeta and 13 Jbeta primers. Profiled with immunoSEQ multiplex PCR; TCRdb holds only in-frame clones, not every one. The sample consists of approximately 100,000 clones, roughly 70% of them appearing once. General study findings and limits: Some segments of the V type, notably TRBV6-2 and TRBV6-3, were excluded as indistinguishable. Most of the CMV-associated TCR beta chains (in a later analysis) appeared to be HLA-restricted. A later analysis found TCR association rates differed by HLA locus, highest for DRB1 and lowest for HLA-C.

The TCR was taken from a man aged 45-60 years in good health and CMV-seronegative. The V and J genes are TRBV4-3 and TRBJ2-2, with D perhaps matching TRBD1 (6 bases). The sequencing input was PBMCs. Here the CDR3 reads CASSQKTGNTGELFF. CDR3 coding DNA: TGCGCCAGCAGCCAAAAGACAGGGAACACCGGGGAGCTGTTTTTT.